A selection of T cell receptor beta chains follows, all from one sample in a study of control samples from healthy donors and cancer patients. Sequencing used immunoSEQ multiplex PCR; TCRdb keeps in-frame clones, though not all of them. The table records 100,000 or so clones, about four fifths of them present only once. What was sequenced was blood. All receptors derive from a woman in her forties or fifties in good health. Each CDR3 is given with its conserved first and last residue. Fields, in order: D gene, clone size, V gene, J gene, CDR3 DNA, CDR3 protein. A D gene is named only where the DNA matches it firmly. The size of a clone is reported for some rows only, either as once, few or many, or as a class for expanded clones.

TRBD1	few	TRBV5-1	TRBJ1-2	TGCGCCAGCAGCAGGACAGGAGAAGGCGGAAATGGCTACACCTTC	CASSRTGEGGNGYTF
TRBD1	-	TRBV18	TRBJ1-1	TGTGCCAGCTCCGCCATACGACAGGGGGCAGGGAACACTGAAGCTTTCTTT	CASSAIRQGAGNTEAFF
TRBD2	-	TRBV9	TRBJ2-5	TGTGCCAGCAGCGCGGGACTAGCGGGGGGGCCTCAGACCCAGTACTTC	CASSAGLAGGPQTQYF
-	-	TRBV19	TRBJ2-2	TGTGCCAGTAGTTCCAAAAGCGGGACCGGGGAGCTGTTTTTT	CASSSKSGTGELFF
-	-	TRBV2	TRBJ2-2	TGTGCCAGCAGTGAATTCGTAGGAGGTTCCGGGGAGCTGTTTTTT	CASSEFVGGSGELFF
TRBD1	-	TRBV5-1	TRBJ2-1	TGCGCCAGCAGCATCTCGGGACAGGGGAATGAGCAGTTCTTC	CASSISGQGNEQFF
TRBD1	-	TRBV4-2	TRBJ1-3	TGTGCCAGCAGCCAAGCGATAGGGGGCGCATTTGGAAACACCATATATTTT	CASSQAIGGAFGNTIYF
TRBD2	-	TRBV4-3	TRBJ2-2	TGCGCCAGCAGCCCAGCTGTCGGGGGGGCAACCGGGGAGCTGTTTTTT	CASSPAVGGATGELFF
TRBD1	once	TRBV5-4	TRBJ2-7	TGTGCCAGCAGCTCTATCCGGGACAGCACCTACGAGCAGTACTTC	CASSSIRDSTYEQYF
TRBD1	-	TRBV7-9	TRBJ1-1	TGTGCCAGCACAAGAACAGGGGTCGGCACTGAAGCTTTCTTT	CASTRTGVGTEAFF
TRBD1	-	TRBV19	TRBJ1-3	TGTGCCAGTAGTTTGGGGACAGCGAGCTCTGGAAACACCATATATTTT	CASSLGTASSGNTIYF
TRBD1	-	TRBV6-6	TRBJ2-2	TGTGCCAGCAGGCGTACAGGGGATGGCGGGGAGCTGTTTTTT	CASRRTGDGGELFF
TRBD2	-	TRBV29-1	TRBJ2-1	TGCAGCGTTGAGGGCGCGGGGGGCCTTTGGGATGAGCAGTTCTTC	CSVEGAGGLWDEQFF